Below, one T cell receptor beta chain is given with its context. This sample is drawn from a study of identical twins. TCRdb analysed the 5' RACE reads with MiXCR anew, one entry per CDR3 protein. The data show roughly 480,000 distinct CDR3 sequences, less than 25% seen once. This sample also belongs to another study, concerning T cells expressing NK-cell markers. Per that paper: Sorting was limited to alpha-beta TCR-expressing T cells with an anti-gamma-delta TCR antibody in several experiments.

The clonotype comes from a woman in her late teens or twenties in good health. What was sequenced was CD4+ T cells sorted from blood.

CDR3 nucleotides: TGCGCCAGCAGCTTGGCCGGGACGGATCAAGAGACCCAGTACTTC. Its protein is CASSLAGTDQETQYF. The J gene is TRBJ2-5, the V gene TRBV5-1; D may be TRBD1 or TRBD2 (5 bases each). Germline CDR1 SGHRS, CDR2 YFSETQ. The CDR3 extends over 15 amino acids. V was cut by 0 bases and J by 2 bases, with 11 bases left in between.